The 19 T cell receptor beta chains listed next were all sequenced from one sample in a study of CD8+ T cells in alopecia areata. It was cDNA, reverse transcribed from extracted RNA, that served as the sequencing template. Assay: immunoSEQ multiplex PCR; the TCRdb copy retains only in-frame clones and omits some. The sample includes roughly 100,000 clones, roughly half seen only once; the top ten take 8.8%. The specimen sequenced was CD4+ T cells sorted from blood. The source of these receptors is a human donor in good health.

The chain couples TRBV14 to TRBJ1-1; D call uncertain. The CDR3 sequence is 14 residues long. Trimming removed 5 bases at V and 2 bases at J, with 12 bases between. The V gene's germline CDR1 is SGHDN and CDR2 FVKESK. CDR3 in DNA: TGTGCCAGCAGCGTAGCCGGGTTTAACACTGAAGCTTTCTTT. Amino acid sequence: CASSVAGFNTEAFF. Supplemented by reference TRBV14 and TRBJ1-1, the full variable domain reads EAGVTQFPSHSVIEKGQTVTLRCDPISGHDNLYWYRRVMGKEIKFLLHFVKESKQDESGMPNNRFLAERTGGTYSTLKVQPAELEDSGVYFCASSVAGFNTEAFFGQGTRLTVV.

This clone was seen just once. This chain links TRBV5-1 with TRBJ2-5; TRBD1 matches 7 bases. The V gene end was trimmed by 4 bases and the J gene end by 3 bases; junction bases not matched to a gene: 3. The CDR3 is 13 amino acids. Germline V gene data show CDR1 as SGHRS and CDR2 as YFSETQ. CDR3 DNA: TGCGCCAGCAGCATCCAGGGGGAAGAGACCCAGTACTTC. Residues: CASSIQGEETQYF.

This clone has more than one count but fewer than ten. The chain couples TRBV6-5 to TRBJ2-6; D is undetermined. This CDR3 has 16 residues. Germline V lookup: CDR1 MNHEY, CDR2 SVGAGI. Trimming removed 2 bases at V and 0 bases at J, with 8 bases between. CDR3 loop: CASSYRSASGANVLTF. The CDR3 DNA follows: TGTGCCAGCAGTTACCGGTCAGCCTCTGGGGCCAACGTCCTGACTTTC.

The J gene is TRBJ1-1, the V gene TRBV4-2; D is possibly TRBD1 (6 bases). Germline V gives CDR1 LGHNA, CDR2 YNFKEQ. CDR3 size: 14 residues. Trimming removed 3 bases from V and 4 bases from J, with 12 bases in between. DNA of the CDR3: TGTGCCAGCAGCCACCCGGACAGTCCCACTGAAGCTTTCTTT. Translating it yields CASSHPDSPTEAFF.

This clone showed up just a few times. V is TRBV6-5 and J is TRBJ1-5; D possibly corresponds to TRBD1 (5 bases). V was cut by 6 bases and J by 1 base, with 13 bases left in between. Germline CDR1 MNHEY, CDR2 SVGAGI. The CDR3 is 15 residues long. The CDR3: CASRLLQGSNQPQHF. The CDR3 nucleotides are TGTGCCAGCAGACTTCTCCAGGGAAGCAATCAGCCCCAGCATTTT.

This chain connects TRBV2 to TRBJ2-3, with a weak D call TRBD2 (5 bases). V lost 6 bases and J 2 bases, leaving 12 bases between the germline ends. This CDR3 contains 14 residues. The V gene's germline CDR1 is SNHLY and CDR2 FYNNEI. The CDR3 region is CASRPGRDTDTQYF. In DNA, the CDR3 is TGTGCCAGCAGGCCGGGCCGGGACACAGATACGCAGTATTTT.

The chain couples TRBV29-1 to TRBJ1-2; D gene unclear. Trimming left V 5 bases short and J 3 bases short, with 4 bases between. Germline assignment: CDR1 SQVTM and CDR2 ANQGSEA. The CDR3 totals 10 residues. DNA for the CDR3: TGCAGCGTTAGAGACTATGGCTACACCTTC. Translation: CSVRDYGYTF.

Only a few counts were recorded for this clone. In nucleotides, the CDR3 is TGTGCCAGCAGTTTTCGGCAGGGGGCGCCTCCCGGGGAGCTGTTTTTT. Its translation: CASSFRQGAPPGELFF. The chain recombines TRBV28 with TRBJ2-2; 8 bases agree with TRBD1. Germline values: CDR1 MDHEN, CDR2 SYDVKM. V shed 3 bases, J shed 6 bases, and the junction held 9 bases outside the gene matches. CDR3 size: 16 residues.

Within the sample, this clone is medium-sized. This chain joins TRBV7-2 and TRBJ1-3; TRBD1 might be the D (5 bases). V was shortened by 0 bases and J by 0 bases, with 9 bases between the two germline ends. The CDR3 is made up of 16 amino acids. Germline CDR1 SGHTA, CDR2 FQGNSA. Here the CDR3 reads CASSLATGLSGNTIYF. The CDR3, as DNA: TGTGCCAGCAGCTTAGCAACGGGGCTCTCTGGAAACACCATATATTTT.

In this sample, this clone turned up a few times. The chain joins TRBV29-1 to TRBJ2-7, with 9 bases matching TRBD1. Trimming cost V 7 bases and J 5 bases; bases outside gene matches: 9. CDR1 is SQVTM, CDR2 ANQGSEA, per germline. This CDR3 is built from 13 residues. CDR3 protein: CSARQGVRNEQYF. The CDR3 nucleotides read TGCAGCGCCAGACAGGGGGTAAGGAACGAGCAGTACTTC.

The V and J genes are TRBV7-9 and TRBJ2-3; 7 bases are shared with TRBD1. V was pared by 1 base and J by 4 bases, with 8 bases of the junction left unmatched. Germline CDR1 SEHNR, CDR2 FQNEAQ (reference sequence). The CDR3 consists of 16 residues. The CDR3 coding sequence is TGTGCCAGCAGCTTAGTAGGGGGCCCTCGTTCAGATACGCAGTATTTT. Its translation: CASSLVGGPRSDTQYF.

This clone was seen more than once but under ten times. This chain joins TRBV4-1 and TRBJ2-3, with D hard to call. The CDR3 has 18 amino acids. V was cut by 7 bases and J by 1 base, with 24 bases left in between. From germline, CDR1 is MGHRA and CDR2 YSYEKL. The CDR3 loop reads CASNPLFLRVSGTDTQYF. For the CDR3, the DNA is TGCGCCAGCAACCCTCTCTTCTTAAGGGTCTCGGGCACAGATACGCAGTATTTT.

The chain recombines TRBV2 with TRBJ2-7; 8 positions agree with TRBD1. The CDR3 spans 16 residues. CDR1 and CDR2 from the germline V gene are SNHLY and FYNNEI. J was trimmed by 0 bases and V by 4 bases; bases with no gene match: 8. CDR3 sequence: CASSGDGTGISYEQYF. The CDR3, as DNA: TGTGCCAGCAGTGGGGACGGGACAGGAATCTCCTACGAGCAGTACTTC. The full variable domain, rest sourced from reference TRBV2 and TRBJ2-7, is EPEVTQTPSHQVTQMGQEVILRCVPISNHLYFYWYRQILGQKVEFLVSFYNNEISEKSEIFDDQFSVERPDGSNFTLKIRSTKLEDSAMYFCASSGDGTGISYEQYFGPGTRLTVT.

The V gene is TRBV6-5, the J gene TRBJ2-7, with D hard to call. The germline CDR1 and CDR2 sequences are MNHEY and SVGAGI. V lost 6 bases and J lost 5, with 17 bases in between. The CDR3 loop spans 14 amino acids. The CDR3 sequence is CASRGLGKFDEQYF. In nucleotides, the CDR3 is TGTGCCAGCAGGGGTTTGGGAAAATTTGACGAGCAGTACTTC.

The chain links TRBV21-1 to TRBJ1-6. TRBV21-1 is a known pseudogene. This CDR3 spans 17 amino acids. CDR3 amino acids: CASSPKRPGSYNSPLHF. CDR3 sequence (DNA): TGTGCCAGCAGCCCAAAGAGACCCGGCTCCTATAATTCACCCCTCCACTTT.

Written as DNA, the CDR3 is TGTGCCAGCAGTTCGACGGGACAGGGATCTGGTGAGCAGTACTTC. Its protein is CASSSTGQGSGEQYF. The J gene is TRBJ2-7, the V gene TRBV6-5, with 9 bases lining up with TRBD1. The ends lost 4 bases at V and 7 bases at J; junction bases unmatched: 11. The CDR3 length is 15 residues. Germline V CDR1 and CDR2: MNHEY, SVGAGI.

The chain couples TRBV21-1 to TRBJ2-3. TRBV21-1 is tagged as a pseudogene. The CDR3 runs to 14 residues. CDR3 nucleotides: TGTGCCAGCCTGGGACGGTCGGTTGCAGATACGCAGTATTTT. It encodes CASLGRSVADTQYF.

The chain combines TRBV14 with TRBJ2-6; tentatively, D is TRBD1 or TRBD2 (5 bases each). This CDR3 has 16 residues. The germline gives CDR1 SGHDN, CDR2 FVKESK. Trimming removed 4 bases at V and 1 base at J, with 11 bases between. CDR3 nucleotides: TGTGCCAGCAGCCGGGGGAGTTATTCTGGGGCCAACGTCCTGACTTTC. Translating it yields CASSRGSYSGANVLTF.

The rearrangement joins TRBV28 to TRBJ2-1; D is possibly TRBD1 or TRBD2 (5 bases each). The CDR3 sequence is 14 residues long. Germline CDR1 MDHEN, CDR2 SYDVKM. V was pared by 3 bases and J by 9 bases, with 15 bases between. Here the CDR3 reads CASSLPGSRGEQFF. The CDR3 DNA reads as TGTGCCAGCAGTTTGCCAGGGTCACGGGGTGAGCAGTTCTTC.